Presented here are 3 T cell receptor beta chains from one specimen sequenced in a study of CD8 T cells in Susac syndrome. RNA amounts of about 0.45 to 1 ug underwent reverse transcription with random hexamers. One entry per CDR3 protein, called by TCRdb with MiXCR from the immunoSEQ multiplex PCR reads. The sample includes 95,000 to 150,000 distinct CDR3 sequences, 96% of them seen just once. Input material: CD4+ T cells from PBMCs. These receptors originate from a human donor with Susac syndrome.

This clonotype was picked up one time. The chain employs TRBV12-3 or TRBV12-4 and TRBJ1-1; a weak D match, TRBD1 (6 bases). The CDR3 length is 19 residues. V was pared by 3 bases and J by 4 bases, with 27 bases between. Here the CDR3 reads CASSFKGQGLRVASTEAFF. Here the CDR3 DNA reads TGTGCCAGCAGTTTCAAGGGGCAGGGGTTGAGGGTAGCATCCACTGAAGCTTTCTTT.

This clonotype has a single count. The chain links TRBV5-4 to TRBJ2-1; D ambiguous. Germline-derived CDR1 and CDR2 are SGHNT and YYREEE (reference sequence). Trimming stripped 3 bases from V and 7 bases from J, with 11 bases between. CDR3 length: 13 amino acids. The CDR3: CASSSNNNNEQFF. CDR3 nucleotide sequence: TGTGCCAGCAGCTCCAATAACAATAATGAGCAGTTCTTC.

This clonotype was counted only a few times. This rearrangement joins TRBV4-3 to TRBJ1-1, with 8 bases fitting TRBD1. CDR3 size: 14 residues. The trim removed 6 bases at V and 0 bases at J, leaving 3 bases unmatched. The germline gives CDR1 LGHNA, CDR2 YSLEER. The CDR3 nucleotides are TGCGCCAGCAGTCAGGACAGGGTGAACACTGAAGCTTTCTTT. Amino acid sequence: CASSQDRVNTEAFF.